The rows below give T cell receptor beta chains drawn from one sample of a study of shared clonotypes between healthy human individuals. Profiling relied on immunoSEQ multiplex PCR, and the TCRdb table lists in-frame clones only, not all of them. The table shows about 2.4 million clones, with about 92% occurring only once. The sequencing input was naive CD4+ T cells sorted from blood. These receptors all come from a man in his late teens or twenties in good health. Each CDR3 is given with its conserved first and last residue. The D gene is left open where the match is weak. Size tells how often a clone was seen (once, few, many) or the class of an expanded clone, and some rows leave it out.

v_gene,d_gene,len,j_gene,abundance,CDR3nt,CDR3aa
TRBV4-1,.,14,TRBJ2-5,.,TGCGCCAGCAGCCAAGATGAGTTCTGGGAGACCCAGTACTTC,CASSQDEFWETQYF
TRBV12-5,.,13,TRBJ2-7,.,TGTGCTAGTGGCGCGGGACTGAACTACGAGCAGTACTTC,CASGAGLNYEQYF
TRBV30,TRBD1,13,TRBJ1-5,few,TGTGCCTGGAGTGTACAGGGGGGCCAGCCCCAGCATTTT,CAWSVQGGQPQHF
TRBV2,.,13,TRBJ1-5,.,TGTGCCAGCACCACAGGTAGCAATCAGCCCCAGCATTTT,CASTTGSNQPQHF
TRBV7-2,TRBD1,16,TRBJ1-6,.,TGTGCCAGCAGTCGTGGGACAGGACGATGGGATTCACCCCTCCACTTT,CASSRGTGRWDSPLHF
TRBV25-1,TRBD1,15,TRBJ2-5,.,TGTGCCAGCAGTGCTCCGGGACAGGGCATGGAGACCCAGTACTTC,CASSAPGQGMETQYF
TRBV6-1,.,12,TRBJ2-7,.,TGTGCCAGCATGAAAGGGGGGCGAGAGCAGTACTTC,CASMKGGREQYF
TRBV5-1,.,16,TRBJ2-5,.,TGCGCCAGCAGCATTTTGGCGGGGGCCGGGGTGGAGACCCAGTACTTC,CASSILAGAGVETQYF
TRBV14,.,15,TRBJ2-5,.,TGTGCCAGCAGCAACGCTAGCTACTGGGAGGAGACCCAGTACTTC,CASSNASYWEETQYF
TRBV6-1,.,16,TRBJ2-1,.,TGTGCCAGCAGTGACTTGGACCCTAGCTCCTACAATGAGCAGTTCTTC,CASSDLDPSSYNEQFF
TRBV2,.,17,TRBJ1-5,.,TGTGCCAGCAGTGTTTGGAATAGGGTTAGTAGCAATCAGCCCCAGCATTTT,CASSVWNRVSSNQPQHF
TRBV28,TRBD2,14,TRBJ2-7,.,TGTGCCAGCAGTTTGGGGGGGAGCACCTACGAGCAGTACTTC,CASSLGGSTYEQYF
TRBV27,TRBD2,16,TRBJ2-2,.,TGTGCCAGCAGCCCCGGACTAGCCCGTTACACCGGGGAGCTGTTTTTT,CASSPGLARYTGELFF
TRBV7-6,.,13,TRBJ1-6,.,TGTGCCAGCAGCTTACCTCATAATTCACCCCTCCACTTT,CASSLPHNSPLHF
TRBV29-1,.,14,TRBJ2-5,.,TGCAGCGTTGGGGGCCGACTAAACCAAGAGACCCAGTACTTC,CSVGGRLNQETQYF
TRBV2,.,13,TRBJ2-7,.,TGTGCCAGCAGTAACCGACAGGGAGGGGAGCAGTACTTC,CASSNRQGGEQYF
TRBV7-9,.,11,TRBJ2-5,.,TGTGCCAGCAGCCCTTCGGGGACCCAGTACTTC,CASSPSGTQYF
TRBV10-3,TRBD1,15,TRBJ1-2,.,TGTGCCATCAGTGCTACCGAGACAGGGTCTATTGGCTACACCTTC,CAISATETGSIGYTF
TRBV10-3,.,12,TRBJ2-7,.,TGTGCCATCAGTGAATATTCCTACGAGCAGTACTTC,CAISEYSYEQYF
TRBV5-1,.,13,TRBJ1-1,.,TGCGCCAGCAGCCCCCCGGGTAGCTTTGAAGCTTTCTTT,CASSPPGSFEAFF
TRBV4-3,.,14,TRBJ2-7,.,TGCGCCAGCAGCCAAGCGACAACCTCCTACGAGCAGTACTTC,CASSQATTSYEQYF
TRBV10-3,TRBD1,15,TRBJ2-2,.,TGTGCCATCAGTCGTGGGACAGGGCTCACCGGGGAGCTGTTTTTT,CAISRGTGLTGELFF
TRBV15,.,15,TRBJ2-5,.,TGTGCCACCAGCAACAGCCGTATTGGATCCGAGACCCAGTACTTC,CATSNSRIGSETQYF
TRBV9,.,14,TRBJ1-4,.,TGTGCCAGCAGCGTCGGAGACGACAGAGAAAAACTGTTTTTT,CASSVGDDREKLFF
TRBV6-5,TRBD1,16,TRBJ1-1,.,TGTGCCAGCAGTTACGGGGGACAGGGAGAGAACACTGAAGCTTTCTTT,CASSYGGQGENTEAFF
TRBV2,.,11,TRBJ2-7,.,TGTGCCAGCAGTGGGGGTGCCGAGCAGTACTTC,CASSGGAEQYF
TRBV7-9,.,12,TRBJ2-7,.,TGTGCTGGGCAAGACGTAGTCTACGAGCAGTACTTC,CAGQDVVYEQYF
TRBV7-9,TRBD1,14,TRBJ2-1,.,TGTGCCAGCAGCCTGCTGGGGGACAGGAATGAGCAGTTCTTC,CASSLLGDRNEQFF
TRBV7-2,.,15,TRBJ2-2,.,TGTGCCAGCAGCTTCTCGGGGATGAACACCGGGGAGCTGTTTTTT,CASSFSGMNTGELFF
TRBV2,TRBD1,12,TRBJ1-2,.,TGTGCCAGCGGACAGGGGGGAAATGGCTACACCTTC,CASGQGGNGYTF
TRBV18,.,16,TRBJ1-2,.,TGTGCCAGCTCACCAACGGTAGGGATTTCAAACTATGGCTACACCTTC,CASSPTVGISNYGYTF
TRBV11-2,TRBD2,16,TRBJ2-2,.,TGTGCCAGCAGCTTAGTCGGGGGGACTAACACCGGGGAGCTGTTTTTT,CASSLVGGTNTGELFF
TRBV9,.,15,TRBJ2-5,.,TGTGCCAGCAGCGTAGCTACGAGGGGGGTAGAGACCCAGTACTTC,CASSVATRGVETQYF
TRBV9,TRBD1,15,TRBJ2-7,once,TGTGCCAGCAGCGGCGGACAGGGAGCTAACTACGAGCAGTACTTC,CASSGGQGANYEQYF
TRBV7-2,TRBD1,12,TRBJ2-1,.,TGTGCCAGCAGCTTAAGGGGGCGAGAGCAGTTCTTC,CASSLRGREQFF
TRBV28,.,15,TRBJ1-6,.,TGTGCCAGCACTGATGCTAGCTCCTATAATTCACCCCTCCACTTT,CASTDASSYNSPLHF
TRBV5-8,.,14,TRBJ2-1,.,TGTGCCAGCCTAAAGAAACCACAGGGCAATGAGCAGTTCTTC,CASLKKPQGNEQFF
TRBV7-2,.,15,TRBJ2-7,.,TGTGCCAGCAGCTTACCCACCCTAGCGTCCTACGAGCAGTACTTC,CASSLPTLASYEQYF
TRBV7-9,TRBD1,16,TRBJ2-3,.,TGTGCCAGCAGCAGGGACAGGGGAAGGCCCACAGATACGCAGTATTTT,CASSRDRGRPTDTQYF
TRBV18,TRBD1,18,TRBJ2-6,.,TGTGCCAGCTCACCACAGGCAGGGGGCGCACCTGGGGCCAACGTCCTGACTTTC,CASSPQAGGAPGANVLTF
TRBV18,.,15,TRBJ2-1,.,TGTGCCAGCTCCCCCGACAGGAGCTCCTACAATGAGCAGTTCTTC,CASSPDRSSYNEQFF